This T cell receptor beta chain was obtained from a study of T cell responses to AZD1222 COVID-19 vaccine. Study summary: Pooling covered second doses at about 4 or about 12 weeks.

Broader study findings: The study identified only six AZD1222 recipients as seropositive at baseline. Distributed over spike, vaccine-associated CD4 TCRs predominated at 160-218 and 743-854. Repertoires were sampled only after the peak T cell response.

The data were produced by immunoSEQ multiplex PCR, yet TCRdb's version contains in-frame clones alone and is incomplete. In the table there are around 200,000 clones, just over 90% of which are singletons. The germline V gene has CDR1 MNHEY and CDR2 SMNVEV (reference sequence). The CDR3 totals 13 residues. Trimming removed 3 bases at V and 2 bases at J, with 5 bases between. A remark on this clone: The antigen remains undetermined.

This chain joins TRBV27 and TRBJ1-5; D not resolved. This sequence was found in an adult in good health. Material: peripheral blood, obtained on day 0 of AZD1222 vaccination. The CDR3 DNA follows: TGTGCCAGCAGTTTGATTGGCAATCAGCCCCAGCATTTT. It translates to CASSLIGNQPQHF.